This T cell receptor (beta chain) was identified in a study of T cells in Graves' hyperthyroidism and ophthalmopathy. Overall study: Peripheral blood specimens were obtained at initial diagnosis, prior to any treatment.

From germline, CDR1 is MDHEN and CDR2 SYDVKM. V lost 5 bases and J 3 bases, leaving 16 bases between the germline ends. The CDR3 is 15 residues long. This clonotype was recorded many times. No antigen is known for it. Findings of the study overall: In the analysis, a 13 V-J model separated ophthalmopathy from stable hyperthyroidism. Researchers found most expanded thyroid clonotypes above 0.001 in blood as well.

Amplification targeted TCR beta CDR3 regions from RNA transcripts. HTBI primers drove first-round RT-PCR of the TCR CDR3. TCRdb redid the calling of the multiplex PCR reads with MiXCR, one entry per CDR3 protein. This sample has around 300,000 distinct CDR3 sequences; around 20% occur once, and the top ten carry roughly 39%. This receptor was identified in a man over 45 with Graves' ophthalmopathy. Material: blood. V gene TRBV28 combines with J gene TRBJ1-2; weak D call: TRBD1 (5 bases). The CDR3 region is CASSPQDRQHYGYTF. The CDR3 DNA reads TGTGCCAGCAGTCCACAAGATCGACAGCACTATGGCTACACCTTC.